This T cell receptor (beta chain) was found in a study of T cells expressing NK-cell markers. Reanalyzing the 5' RACE reads, TCRdb keeps one entry per CDR3 protein, without DNA. This sample's table reports about 300,000 distinct CDR3 sequences. The CDR3 runs to 12 residues. Germline CDR1 is SQVTM and CDR2 is ANQGSEA. The source material was blood T cells: a sorted CD56 or NKG2C T cell subset, CD4+ or CD8+ T cells, or bulk PBMC T cells (not recorded which). The chain carries TRBV29-1 and TRBJ1-1; absent DNA, TCRdb's TRBD1 call cannot be checked. The sequence was collected from a woman aged 18-70 years in good health. The CDR3 sequence is CSVDRGPAEAFF.